This T cell receptor beta chain emerged from a study of long-term antiretroviral therapy in people with HIV. Overall study findings and caveats: Against controls, HIV repertoires showed narrower ranges of CDR3 length. Increased diversity was seen after ART, yet it remained lower than in transplant donor controls. Dominance of pre-ART expanded clones persisted, fluctuating and often declining after ART.

Comments on this clone: As yet, its antigen is unknown.

Running of the v3.0 immunoSEQ assay took place at survey level. The protocol was immunoSEQ multiplex PCR, while the TCRdb copy is restricted to in-frame clones and leaves out a portion. The sample contains fewer than 25,000 clones, about 85% of which appear only once. Germline V gene sequence: CDR1 KGHSH, CDR2 LQKENI. Trimming stripped 3 bases from V and 5 bases from J, with 17 bases between. CDR3 size: 16 residues. United States facilities provided treatment to all participants with HIV. The sequence derives from a woman aged 50 to 65 with HIV. The chain uses TRBV18 and TRBJ1-5, with a possible D match to TRBD1 (5 bases). This sample comprised unsorted PBMCs, obtained 1.9 years after starting antiretroviral therapy. This chain's CDR3 is CASSPRAKQGDQPQHF. The CDR3 bases are TGTGCCAGCTCACCCCGAGCCAAGCAGGGCGATCAGCCCCAGCATTTT.